These 12 T cell receptor beta chains came from one sample sequenced in a study of blood T cell repertoires in COVID-19. Method: immunoSEQ multiplex PCR; TCRdb's copy keeps in-frame clones and lacks some. The sample contains 200,000 to 250,000 clones, almost 90% of which appear only once. Sequenced sample: PBMCs or T cells enriched from blood (not recorded which). The receptor source for this set is a woman aged 45-65 years with acute COVID-19.

The chain combines TRBV5-1 with TRBJ2-7, with TRBD2 matching 10 bases. The ends lost 0 bases at V and 1 base at J; junction bases unmatched: 4. The CDR3 runs 16 residues. Looked up from germline, CDR1 is SGHRS and CDR2 is YFSETQ. CDR3: CASSLEALAGSYEQYF. The CDR3 DNA sequence: TGCGCCAGCAGCTTGGAGGCACTAGCGGGGTCCTACGAGCAGTACTTC.

The J gene is TRBJ2-1, the V gene TRBV29-1; 8 bases align to TRBD2. V gave up 1 base and J gave up 7 bases; unmatched junction bases: 9. The germline V gene has CDR1 SQVTM and CDR2 ANQGSEA. The CDR3 contains 15 residues. As DNA, the CDR3 is TGCAGCGTTGAAGCTCCCGGGAGGGCGGCGAATGAGCAGTTCTTC. Translation: CSVEAPGRAANEQFF.

The chain employs TRBV7-9 and TRBJ2-7, with a possible D match to TRBD1 (6 bases). Germline values: CDR1 SEHNR, CDR2 FQNEAQ (reference sequence). This CDR3 spans 16 amino acids. V lost 3 bases, J lost 0 bases, and 15 bases lay in between. The CDR3 DNA follows: TGTGCCAGCAGCTTCCAGGGACACCCACGCTCCTACGAGCAGTACTTC. Protein product: CASSFQGHPRSYEQYF.

V is TRBV28 and J is TRBJ1-5, with D possibly TRBD1 on 5 matching bases. Germline V gene data show CDR1 as MDHEN and CDR2 as SYDVKM. The CDR3 is 14 residues long. V was shortened by 6 bases and J by 6 bases, with 15 bases between the two germline ends. In DNA form, the CDR3 reads TGTGCCAGCAGGCCCGGGGGGAGTGGTCAGCCCCAGCATTTT. Amino acid sequence: CASRPGGSGQPQHF.

This sequence joins TRBV6-6 and TRBJ2-7; 8 nucleotides agree with TRBD1. Germline assignment: CDR1 MNHNY and CDR2 SVGAGI (reference sequence). The CDR3 runs 16 residues. The V gene end was trimmed by 4 bases and the J gene end by 2 bases; junction bases not matched to a gene: 10. The CDR3 region is CASSSRGVGQAYEQYF. The CDR3, as DNA: TGTGCCAGCAGTTCCCGTGGGGTGGGACAGGCCTACGAGCAGTACTTC.

The rearrangement joins TRBV5-1 to TRBJ1-2; D is unclear. Germline CDR1 SGHRS, CDR2 YFSETQ. Trimming took off 0 bases at V and 0 bases at J, with 15 bases between the two ends. The CDR3 extends over 17 amino acids. This CDR3 is CASSLAPQGRANYGYTF. CDR3 sequence (DNA): TGCGCCAGCAGCTTGGCACCCCAAGGGAGAGCTAACTATGGCTACACCTTC.

The count of this clone is one. CDR3 loop: CASRRQGANYGYTF. The CDR3 bases are TGTGCCAGCAGACGACAGGGGGCTAACTATGGCTACACCTTC. The chain recombines TRBV6-5 with TRBJ1-2; TRBD1 matches 9 bases. The trim removed 6 bases at V and 0 bases at J, leaving 2 bases unmatched. The CDR3 loop spans 14 amino acids. CDR1 and CDR2 from the germline V gene are MNHEY and SVGAGI.

The gene calls are TRBV11-2 and TRBJ2-3, with D possibly TRBD1 on 6 matching bases. The CDR3 sequence is 14 residues long. Trimming took off 4 bases at V and 1 base at J, with 9 bases between the two ends. Looked up from germline, CDR1 is SGHAT and CDR2 is FQNNGV. CDR3 nucleotide sequence: TGTGCCAGCAGCTATGGGGGCGGCACAGATACGCAGTATTTT. Translated: CASSYGGGTDTQYF.

This rearrangement joins TRBV3-1 (or the pseudogene TRBV3-2) to TRBJ2-3; maybe TRBD2 (5 bases). The CDR3 covers 14 residues. V dropped 0 bases and J dropped 3 bases, with 7 bases sitting between them. Per the germline V gene, CDR1 is LGHDT and CDR2 is YNNKEL (reference sequence). The CDR3 DNA sequence: TGTGCCAGCAGCCAAGAGGGAGAGACAGATACGCAGTATTTT. Residues: CASSQEGETDTQYF.

The chain is built from TRBV19 and TRBJ1-5, with TRBD1 as a possible D gene (5 bases). The CDR3 has 16 residues. V lost 3 bases and J 5 bases, leaving 17 bases between the germline ends. CDR1 and CDR2 from the germline V gene are LNHDA and SQIVND (reference sequence). CDR3 sequence reads: CASSIREGQGHQPQHF. The CDR3 DNA reads TGTGCCAGTAGTATTAGGGAGGGGCAGGGCCATCAGCCCCAGCATTTT.

This chain links TRBV6-6 with TRBJ2-1; weak D call: TRBD2 (5 bases). Trimming shortened V by 2 bases and J by 0 bases, and 8 bases separated the two germline ends. CDR1 is MNHNY, CDR2 SVGAGI, per germline (reference sequence). The CDR3 length is 15 residues. The CDR3 region has the DNA TGTGCCAGCAGTTACGTCGGGAACTCCTACAATGAGCAGTTCTTC. It yields the protein CASSYVGNSYNEQFF.

The chain carries TRBV19 and TRBJ1-2; 8 nucleotides align to TRBD1. In germline, CDR1 is LNHDA, CDR2 SQIVND (reference sequence). J lost 4 bases, V lost 8 bases, and 12 bases had no gene match. CDR3 size: 15 residues. The CDR3 is CASLRQGNSIYGYTF. For the CDR3, the DNA is TGTGCCAGTCTAAGACAGGGGAATTCTATCTATGGCTACACCTTC.